This note documents a single TCR beta chain sequence. In the study's own analysis: Amplification of reference gene primers was used by the study to estimate nucleated cell counts. TCRdb's table, derived via immunoSEQ multiplex PCR, lists solely in-frame clones and lacks some. V and J calls and clone size follow that table, whereas D and trimming were derived from the DNA. The sample yields under 350,000 clones, around 92% seen once. The source of the sample is a study of blood T cell repertoires in COVID-19. Study details: The study drew acute and convalescent COVID-19 samples from the United States, Italy and Spain. Nucleic acid was either cDNA or gDNA, and it came from T cells, B-cell-depleted T cells, or PBMCs.

Seattle's enrolled individuals joined amid active infection and were then monitored longitudinally. Germline V gene lookup returns CDR1 SGHNT and CDR2 YYREEE (reference sequence). CDR3 length equals 15 residues. With 4 bases clipped from V and 1 base from J, the junction kept 4 bases outside the gene matches. The TCR comes from a woman in her 30s with COVID-19, enrolled during active disease. The rearrangement uses TRBV5-4 and TRBJ2-3, with TRBD2 identical over 9 bases. The sample was peripheral blood. CDR3 sequence: CASSILAGGTDTQYF. The CDR3 region has the DNA TGTGCCAGCAGCATTTTAGCGGGGGGCACAGATACGCAGTATTTT.